This T cell receptor beta chain originates from a study of CD4 and CD8 cells across lung adenocarcinoma regions. TCRdb processed the PCR reads anew with MiXCR; each CDR3 protein has one entry. Among thousands of distinct CDR3 sequences listed, 54% were seen once. The CDR3 contains 14 residues. Germline CDR1 MNHNS, CDR2 SASEGT. The table lists this clonotype with many counts. The patients had localized lung adenocarcinoma, a non-small cell subtype. The chain has TRBV6-1 and TRBJ2-1; D possibly corresponds to TRBD2 (6 bases). Matching the DNA end better, TRBJ2-7 makes the J call doubtful. Sequences were obtained from CD8+ T cells from the center of a lung tumor. The TCR sequence derives from a female donor with lung adenocarcinoma. The CD4 and CD8 labels of this study may be unreliable. In DNA form, the CDR3 reads TGTGCCAGCAGGCGGGGACGACCCGACAATGAGCAGTACTTC. This encodes CASRRGRPDNEQYF.